The 17 T cell receptor beta chains listed next were all sequenced from one sample in a study of blood T cell repertoires in COVID-19. TCRdb's copy holds only in-frame clones and misses some; the assay was immunoSEQ multiplex PCR. The sample shows 150,000 or so clones, 85% to 90% of them seen only once. Sequencing used peripheral blood. The receptors were sampled from a man aged 18 to 29 with acute or convalescent COVID-19.

The chain links TRBV9 to TRBJ1-2, with unresolved D. CDR3 size: 18 residues. Germline CDR1 and CDR2: SGDLS and YYNGEE. Trimming took off 4 bases at V and 4 bases at J, with 26 bases between the two ends. This CDR3 is CASSPPVEQLNWIYGYTF. The CDR3 DNA is TGTGCCAGCAGCCCCCCCGTCGAACAGCTAAACTGGATCTATGGCTACACCTTC.

V usage is TRBV5-8 and J usage is TRBJ1-5, with 7 nucleotides matching TRBD1. Germline V gene lookup returns CDR1 SGHTS and CDR2 YDEGEE. CDR3 size: 15 residues. V shed 3 bases and J 4 bases; nucleotides not matched to a gene: 7. The CDR3 protein is CASSSGTAKNQPQHF. The CDR3 region has the DNA TGTGCCAGCAGCTCGGGGACAGCAAAGAATCAGCCCCAGCATTTT.

As to this clone: This CDR3 is also generated by other DNA sequences in the sample. V and J are TRBV3-1 (or the pseudogene TRBV3-2) and TRBJ1-2; TRBD1 might be the D (5 bases). With 3 bases removed from V and 3 bases from J, the gap between germline ends came to 11 bases. The CDR3 covers 14 residues. Germline loops: CDR1 LGHDT, CDR2 YNNKEL (reference sequence). The DNA for the CDR3 is TGTGCCAGCAGCCAGTCTGGGGCCTACTATGGCTACACCTTC. Its translation is CASSQSGAYYGYTF.

This clone was detected only once. The J gene is TRBJ2-1, the V gene TRBV4-1, with 13 bases identical to TRBD2. V shed 4 bases and J 4 bases; nucleotides not matched to a gene: 4. The CDR3 consists of 16 residues. Germline V gene data show CDR1 as MGHRA and CDR2 as YSYEKL. CDR3 protein: CASSPGLAGRYNEQFF. The CDR3, as DNA: TGCGCCAGCAGCCCGGGACTAGCGGGGCGATACAATGAGCAGTTCTTC.

The gene calls are TRBV6-5 and TRBJ2-3; 11 bases match TRBD2. Trimming at V came to 5 bases and at J to 2 bases, leaving 3 bases not matched to a gene. Per germline, CDR1 MNHEY and CDR2 SVGAGI. The CDR3 extends over 15 amino acids. The CDR3, as DNA: TGTGCCAGCAGTCGACTAGCGGGGTCCACAGATACGCAGTATTTT. Encoded protein: CASSRLAGSTDTQYF.

This clone showed up just once. At the DNA level, this CDR3 is encoded by other sequences in the same sample as well. This chain uses TRBV7-3 with TRBJ1-1; D is possibly TRBD1 (6 bases). Per the germline V gene, CDR1 is SGHTA and CDR2 is FQGTGA. V gave up 4 bases and J gave up 1 base, with 7 bases separating them. The CDR3 has 13 amino acids. CDR3 loop: CASSSDRNTEAFF. CDR3 bases: TGTGCCAGCAGCTCGGACAGGAACACTGAAGCTTTCTTT.

This chain connects TRBV6-2 or TRBV6-3 to TRBJ2-7; maybe TRBD1 (6 bases). The CDR3 sequence is 15 residues long. Per germline, CDR1 MNHEY and CDR2 SVGEGT. The ends were cut back, 5 bases at V and 2 bases at J, with 16 bases in the middle. The CDR3 region has the DNA TGTGCCAGCAGTCATCCGCGGACAGCAGCCTACGAGCAGTACGTC. This gives the protein CASSHPRTAAYEQYV.

This chain connects TRBV4-2 to TRBJ2-2; 13 bases are shared with TRBD2. Unmatched junction bases numbered 4, after V lost 0 bases and J lost 6 bases. In germline, CDR1 is LGHNA, CDR2 YNFKEQ. This CDR3 is built from 17 residues. CDR3: CASSQDVTSGGAGELFF. The CDR3 coding sequence is TGTGCCAGCAGCCAAGATGTCACTAGCGGGGGGGCCGGGGAGCTGTTTTTT.

This chain's CDR3 is CASSEGLRVRTSPNGYTF. The CDR3 bases are TGTGCCAGCAGTGAGGGTTTACGGGTCAGGACATCTCCCAATGGCTACACCTTC. The genes are TRBV6-1 and TRBJ1-2, with D possibly being TRBD1 (5 bases). This CDR3 has 18 amino acids. Trimming cost V 3 bases and J 6 bases, with 26 bases left between them. Germline-derived CDR1 and CDR2 are MNHNS and SASEGT.

The CDR3, as DNA: TGTGCCAGTAGTACAACGACAAAGGGAAACACCATATATTTT. This encodes CASSTTTKGNTIYF. J is TRBJ1-3 and V is TRBV19; no clear D. The CDR3 consists of 14 residues. V was cut by 4 bases and J by 4 bases, with 11 bases left in between. CDR1 and CDR2 from the germline V gene are LNHDA and SQIVND (reference sequence).

The rearrangement links TRBV6-5 to TRBJ1-4; D remains ambiguous. This CDR3 spans 13 amino acids. V gave up 4 bases and J gave up 5 bases, with 8 bases separating them. Germline CDR1 reads MNHEY; CDR2 reads SVGAGI. The chain's CDR3 is CASSFRHNEKLFF. CDR3 nucleotides: TGTGCCAGCAGTTTCCGACACAATGAAAAACTGTTTTTT.

The chain employs TRBV19 and TRBJ1-2; 7 bases fit TRBD1. This CDR3 spans 14 amino acids. Trimming took 6 bases from V and 0 from J; bases not matched to a gene: 4. Germline values: CDR1 LNHDA, CDR2 SQIVND (reference sequence). The CDR3 loop is CASRTGQTNYGYTF. The CDR3, as DNA: TGTGCCAGTAGAACGGGACAGACTAACTATGGCTACACCTTC.

The rearrangement joins TRBV4-2 to TRBJ1-5; D ambiguous. The CDR3 is 16 amino acids. Germline V gene lookup returns CDR1 LGHNA and CDR2 YNFKEQ. Trimming took 0 bases from V and 6 from J, leaving 15 bases between them. The CDR3 is CASSQERDRTLQPQHF. The CDR3, as DNA: TGTGCCAGCAGCCAAGAGAGGGATAGGACCCTTCAGCCCCAGCATTTT.

This clone was picked up one time. The chain recombines TRBV2 with TRBJ1-6; tentatively, D is TRBD1 (6 bases). The CDR3 is 15 amino acids. The germline V gene encodes CDR1 SNHLY and CDR2 FYNNEI. Trimming stripped 8 bases from V and 5 bases from J, with 16 bases between. The CDR3 loop reads CASRTEGQNNSPLHF. The CDR3 bases are TGTGCCAGCCGGACGGAAGGACAGAATAATTCACCCCTCCACTTT. The variable domain in full, with the rest retrieved from reference TRBV2 and TRBJ1-6, is EPEVTQTPSHQVTQMGQEVILRCVPISNHLYFYWYRQILGQKVEFLVSFYNNEISEKSEIFDDQFSVERPDGSNFTLKIRSTKLEDSAMYFCASRTEGQNNSPLHFGNGTRLTVT.

The chain combines TRBV9 with TRBJ2-5; TRBD2 matches at 12 bases. Germline V gives CDR1 SGDLS, CDR2 YYNGEE. With 0 bases clipped from V and 5 bases from J, the junction kept 5 bases outside the gene matches. This CDR3 contains 16 residues. The chain's CDR3 is CASSVAGLAGRETQYF. CDR3 nucleotide sequence: TGTGCCAGCAGCGTAGCAGGACTAGCGGGGAGGGAGACCCAGTACTTC. The complete variable domain, with remaining parts taken from reference TRBV9 and TRBJ2-5, reads DSGVTQTPKHLITATGQRVTLRCSPRSGDLSVYWYQQSLDQGLQFLIQYYNGEERAKGNILERFSAQQFPDLHSELNLSSLELGDSALYFCASSVAGLAGRETQYFGPGTRLLVL.

This clone was detected only a few times. The chain combines TRBV14 with TRBJ1-1; D gene ambiguous. CDR1 and CDR2 (germline): SGHDN, FVKESK. The length of the CDR3 is 15 residues. V shed 4 bases and J shed 4 bases, with 16 bases lying between them. The CDR3 reads CASSRTLGPSTEAFF. In DNA form, the CDR3 reads TGTGCCAGCAGCCGAACGCTGGGCCCGAGCACTGAAGCTTTCTTT.

The V and J genes are TRBV7-2 and TRBJ1-6; D gene uncertain. The germline CDR1 and CDR2 sequences are SGHTA and FQGNSA. This CDR3 contains 14 residues. Trimming removed 1 base at V and 4 bases at J, with 5 bases between. Written as DNA, the CDR3 is TGTGCCAGCAGCTTAGGTCCATATAATTCACCCCTCCACTTT. Protein product: CASSLGPYNSPLHF.